Listed below are T cell receptor beta chains from one sample, sequenced in a study of PD-L1 blockade in urothelial cancer. The protocol was immunoSEQ multiplex PCR, while the TCRdb copy is restricted to in-frame clones and leaves out a portion. Of 46,000 or so clones listed, approximately 86% are singletons. Specimen: PBMCs, collected around atezolizumab (anti-PD-L1) treatment. These receptor sequences come from a man aged 55 to 69 with urothelial cancer. CDR3s include the opening cysteine and the closing phenylalanine or tryptophan. The D gene is left open where the match is weak. Not every row has a clone size; where given, it reads once, few, many or a size class.

d_call: TRBD1; clone_size: -; j_call: TRBJ2-1; v_call: TRBV7-7; cdr3_nt: TGTGCTAGCAGCGCCGGGACAGGGAATTACAATGAGCAGTTCTTC; cdr3_aa: CASSAGTGNYNEQFF
d_call: -; clone_size: -; j_call: TRBJ1-5; v_call: TRBV30; cdr3_nt: TGTGCCTGGAGGTCCGGACAGAGCAATCAGCCCCAGCATTTT; cdr3_aa: CAWRSGQSNQPQHF
d_call: TRBD1; clone_size: -; j_call: TRBJ2-3; v_call: TRBV13; cdr3_nt: TGTGCCAGCAGCTTAGGCGGCGGGACAGGGGGCACAGATACGCAGTATTTT; cdr3_aa: CASSLGGGTGGTDTQYF
d_call: TRBD2; clone_size: -; j_call: TRBJ2-3; v_call: TRBV28; cdr3_nt: TGTGCCACCCTCTCGACTAGCGGTGCAGATACGCAGTATTTT; cdr3_aa: CATLSTSGADTQYF
d_call: TRBD1; clone_size: -; j_call: TRBJ1-1; v_call: TRBV27; cdr3_nt: TGTGCCAGCAGTTTAAGTTTTGGGACAGGGGCATGGAACACTGAAGCTTTCTTT; cdr3_aa: CASSLSFGTGAWNTEAFF
d_call: -; clone_size: -; j_call: TRBJ2-7; v_call: TRBV7-2; cdr3_nt: TGTGCCAGCAGCTTAAGGGTCGATTTGCGGGGCCTCTCCTACGAGCAGTACTTC; cdr3_aa: CASSLRVDLRGLSYEQYF
d_call: -; clone_size: -; j_call: TRBJ2-1; v_call: TRBV9; cdr3_nt: TGTGCCAGCAGCGTAGGGTCCAGGGTGGGAAACAATGAGCAGTTCTTC; cdr3_aa: CASSVGSRVGNNEQFF
d_call: TRBD1; clone_size: -; j_call: TRBJ2-5; v_call: TRBV5-8; cdr3_nt: TGTGCCAGCAGCTCTACAGGGGAAGAGACCCAGTACTTC; cdr3_aa: CASSSTGEETQYF
d_call: -; clone_size: -; j_call: TRBJ2-3; v_call: TRBV6-6; cdr3_nt: TGTGCCAGCAGTTACACTACAGGGGATACGCAGTATTTT; cdr3_aa: CASSYTTGDTQYF
d_call: -; clone_size: -; j_call: TRBJ2-7; v_call: TRBV18; cdr3_nt: TGTGCCAGCTCACCGGGCGGAGGGAGAACCTCCTACGAGCAGTACTTC; cdr3_aa: CASSPGGGRTSYEQYF
d_call: -; clone_size: -; j_call: TRBJ2-7; v_call: TRBV19; cdr3_nt: TGTGCCAGTAGTATTCGACACCAGCTGACCTACGAGCAGTACTTC; cdr3_aa: CASSIRHQLTYEQYF
d_call: TRBD1; clone_size: -; j_call: TRBJ1-2; v_call: TRBV7-9; cdr3_nt: TGTGCCAGCAGCTTACGCGGGGCGGACAGGGGGCGTTTGGGTGGCTACACCTTC; cdr3_aa: CASSLRGADRGRLGGYTF
d_call: TRBD1; clone_size: -; j_call: TRBJ2-7; v_call: TRBV11-2; cdr3_nt: TGTGCCAGCAGCCCAGAGGGACAGGGGTGGCTCGAGCAGTACTTC; cdr3_aa: CASSPEGQGWLEQYF
d_call: TRBD2; clone_size: once; j_call: TRBJ2-5; v_call: TRBV27; cdr3_nt: TGTGCCAGCACACCTCGCGGGGGGCTGGAGACCCAGTACTTC; cdr3_aa: CASTPRGGLETQYF
d_call: -; clone_size: -; j_call: TRBJ1-5; v_call: TRBV5-8; cdr3_nt: TGTGCCAGCAGCTTGTGGTCGTCGGGTCGGCGGCCTCAGCCCCAGCATTTT; cdr3_aa: CASSLWSSGRRPQPQHF